Shown below are 5 T cell receptor beta chains from a single sample sequenced in a study of CD8+ T cells in alopecia areata. Treatment described: oral pan-JAK inhibitor, 5-10 mg twice daily. Investigators isolated RNA and reverse transcribed it into cDNA to act as the sequencing template. Repertoires were generated with immunoSEQ multiplex PCR, while TCRdb's copy carries only in-frame clones and drops some. The repertoire holds about 200,000 clones, more than 45% seen once, with 5.5% in the top ten. Here the sequenced sample was CD4+ T cells sorted from blood, taken at week 24, from a patient treated with tofacitinib. The origin of the receptors is a human donor with alopecia areata.

V is TRBV7-2 and J is TRBJ2-1, with 8 bases aligning to TRBD1. The CDR3 spans 16 residues. V lost 1 base and J lost 3; bases outside the gene matches: 5. Germline V gene sequence: CDR1 SGHTA, CDR2 FQGNSA. CDR3 coding DNA: TGTGCCAGCAGCTTAGTTTGGGACAGGAACTACAATGAGCAGTTCTTC. Encoded protein: CASSLVWDRNYNEQFF.

The chain employs TRBV5-6 and TRBJ1-1, with unresolved D. CDR3 size: 14 residues. Germline V CDR1 and CDR2: SGHDT, YYEEEE. V lost 4 bases and J lost 3, with 13 bases in between. CDR3: CASSALTTDTEAFF. In DNA form, the CDR3 reads TGTGCCAGCAGCGCGTTGACAACCGACACTGAAGCTTTCTTT.

This clone was recorded a few times. The chain joins TRBV7-9 to TRBJ1-2; D not resolved. The CDR3 consists of 12 residues. The germline V gene has CDR1 SEHNR and CDR2 FQNEAQ (reference sequence). V dropped 1 base and J dropped 3 bases, with 3 bases sitting between them. The CDR3 bases are TGTGCCAGCAGCTTAGGGGACTATGGCTACACCTTC. This translates into CASSLGDYGYTF.

As for this clone: This sample includes further DNA sequences coding for the same CDR3. This chain uses TRBV9 with TRBJ2-2; D remains unclear. With 0 bases removed from V and 0 bases from J, the gap between germline ends came to 3 bases. The CDR3 is 14 amino acids. Looked up from germline, CDR1 is SGDLS and CDR2 is YYNGEE. The CDR3 region is CASSVASNTGELFF. CDR3 DNA: TGTGCCAGCAGCGTAGCCTCGAACACCGGGGAGCTGTTTTTT.

The chain links TRBV2 to TRBJ2-6, with 7 bases matching TRBD1. V lost 6 bases, J lost 4 bases, and 9 bases stayed unmatched. There are 16 residues in the CDR3. Germline loops: CDR1 SNHLY, CDR2 FYNNEI. CDR3 amino acids: CASRWLTGVGANVLTF. In DNA, the CDR3 is TGTGCCAGCAGGTGGCTCACAGGGGTAGGGGCCAACGTCCTGACTTTC.